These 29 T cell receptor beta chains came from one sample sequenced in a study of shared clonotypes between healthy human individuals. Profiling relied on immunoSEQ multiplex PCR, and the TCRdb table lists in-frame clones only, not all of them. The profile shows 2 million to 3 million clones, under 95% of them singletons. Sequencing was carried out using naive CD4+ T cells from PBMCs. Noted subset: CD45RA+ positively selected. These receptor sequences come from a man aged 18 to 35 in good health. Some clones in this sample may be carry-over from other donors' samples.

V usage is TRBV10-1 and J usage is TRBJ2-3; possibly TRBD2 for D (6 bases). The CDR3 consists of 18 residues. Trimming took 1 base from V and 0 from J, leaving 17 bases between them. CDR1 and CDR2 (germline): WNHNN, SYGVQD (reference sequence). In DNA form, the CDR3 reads TGCGCCAGCAGTGAGTTGGGCCTCCCGGGGGTTAGCACAGATACGCAGTATTTT. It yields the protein CASSELGLPGVSTDTQYF.

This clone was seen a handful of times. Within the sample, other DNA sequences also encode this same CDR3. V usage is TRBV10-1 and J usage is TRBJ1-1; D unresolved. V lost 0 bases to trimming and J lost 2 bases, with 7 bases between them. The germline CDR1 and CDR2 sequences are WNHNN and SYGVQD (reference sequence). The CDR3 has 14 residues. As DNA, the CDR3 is TGCGCCAGCAGTGAGTCCTCCGGTAACACTGAAGCTTTCTTT. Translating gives CASSESSGNTEAFF.

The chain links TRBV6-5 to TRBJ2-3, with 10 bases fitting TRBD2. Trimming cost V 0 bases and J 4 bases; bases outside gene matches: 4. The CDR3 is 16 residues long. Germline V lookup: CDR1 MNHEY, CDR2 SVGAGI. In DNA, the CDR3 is TGTGCCAGCAGTTACTCGAGCGGGAGGGCCGCAGATACGCAGTATTTT. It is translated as CASSYSSGRAADTQYF.

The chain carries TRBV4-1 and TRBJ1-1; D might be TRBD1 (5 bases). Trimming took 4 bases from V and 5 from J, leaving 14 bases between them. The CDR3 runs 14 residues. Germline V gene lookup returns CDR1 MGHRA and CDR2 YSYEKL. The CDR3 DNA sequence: TGCGCCAGCAGCCGGGTGCAGGGAGGAACTGAAGCTTTCTTT. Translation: CASSRVQGGTEAFF.

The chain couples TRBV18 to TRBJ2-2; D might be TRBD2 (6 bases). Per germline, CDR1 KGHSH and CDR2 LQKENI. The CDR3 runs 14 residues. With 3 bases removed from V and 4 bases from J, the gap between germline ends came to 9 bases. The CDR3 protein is CASSPGLPTGELFF. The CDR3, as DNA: TGTGCCAGCTCACCCGGACTACCCACCGGGGAGCTGTTTTTT.

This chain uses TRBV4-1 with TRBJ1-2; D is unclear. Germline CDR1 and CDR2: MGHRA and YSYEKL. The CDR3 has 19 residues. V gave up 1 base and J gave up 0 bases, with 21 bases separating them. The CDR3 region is CASSQGDYWASLTNYGYTF. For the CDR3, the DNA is TGCGCCAGCAGCCAAGGCGATTACTGGGCAAGCCTAACTAACTATGGCTACACCTTC.

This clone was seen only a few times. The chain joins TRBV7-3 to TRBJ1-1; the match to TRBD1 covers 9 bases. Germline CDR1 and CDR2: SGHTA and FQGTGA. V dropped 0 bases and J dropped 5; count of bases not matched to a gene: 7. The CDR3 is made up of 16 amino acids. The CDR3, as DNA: TGTGCCAGCAGCTTAACCTTGGGACAGGGAAGGACTGAAGCTTTCTTT. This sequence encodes CASSLTLGQGRTEAFF.

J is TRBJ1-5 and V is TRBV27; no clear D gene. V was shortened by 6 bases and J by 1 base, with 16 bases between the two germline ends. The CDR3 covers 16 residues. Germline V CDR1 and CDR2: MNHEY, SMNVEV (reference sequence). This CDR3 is CASRTKGFGSNQPQHF. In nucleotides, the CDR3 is TGTGCCAGCAGAACCAAGGGATTCGGGAGCAATCAGCCCCAGCATTTT.

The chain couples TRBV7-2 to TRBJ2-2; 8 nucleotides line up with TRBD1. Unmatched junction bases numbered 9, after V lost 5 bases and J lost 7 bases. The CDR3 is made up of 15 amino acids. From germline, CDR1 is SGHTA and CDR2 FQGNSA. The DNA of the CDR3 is TGTGCCAGCAGCGCGTCGGACAGGGCCATCGGGGAGCTGTTTTTT. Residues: CASSASDRAIGELFF.

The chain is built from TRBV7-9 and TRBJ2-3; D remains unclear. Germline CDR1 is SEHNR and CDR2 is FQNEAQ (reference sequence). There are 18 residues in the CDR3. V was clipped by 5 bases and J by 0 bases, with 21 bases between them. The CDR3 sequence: CASSVGRNRPPSTDTQYF. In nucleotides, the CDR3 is TGTGCCAGCAGCGTTGGACGGAACCGTCCCCCTAGCACAGATACGCAGTATTTT. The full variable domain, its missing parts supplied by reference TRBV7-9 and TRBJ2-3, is DTGVSQNPRHKITKRGQNVTFRCDPISEHNRLYWYRQTLGQGPEFLTYFQNEAQLEKSRLLSDRFSAERPKGSFSTLEIQRTEQGDSAMYLCASSVGRNRPPSTDTQYFGPGTRLTVL.

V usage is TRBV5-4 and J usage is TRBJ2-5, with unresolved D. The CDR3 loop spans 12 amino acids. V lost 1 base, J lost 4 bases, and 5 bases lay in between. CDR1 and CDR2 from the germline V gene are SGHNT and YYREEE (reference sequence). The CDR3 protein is CASSLSRETQYF. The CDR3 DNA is TGTGCCAGCAGCTTGTCGAGAGAGACCCAGTACTTC.

The CDR3 spells CASSVEATKAVGYF. Here the CDR3 DNA reads TGTGCCAGCAGCGTAGAAGCGACGAAGGCAGTCGGCTACTTC. This chain links TRBV9 with TRBJ2-5; no reliable D call. V was pared by 0 bases and J by 14 bases, with 20 bases between. This CDR3 comprises 14 residues. The V gene's germline CDR1 is SGDLS and CDR2 YYNGEE.

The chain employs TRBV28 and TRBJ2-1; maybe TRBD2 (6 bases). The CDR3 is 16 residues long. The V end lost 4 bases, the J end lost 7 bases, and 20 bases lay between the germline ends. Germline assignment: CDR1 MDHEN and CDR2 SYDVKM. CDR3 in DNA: TGTGCCAGCAGTTCCCCCCTCGGGGGAGGCAGGAATGAGCAGTTCTTC. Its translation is CASSSPLGGGRNEQFF.

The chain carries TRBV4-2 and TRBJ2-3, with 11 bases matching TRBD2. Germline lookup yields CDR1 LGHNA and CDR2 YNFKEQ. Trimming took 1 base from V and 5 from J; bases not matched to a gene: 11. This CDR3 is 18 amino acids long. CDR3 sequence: CASSQVVAGGPSEDTQYF. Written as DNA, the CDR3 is TGTGCCAGCAGCCAAGTGGTAGCGGGAGGGCCCTCTGAAGATACGCAGTATTTT.

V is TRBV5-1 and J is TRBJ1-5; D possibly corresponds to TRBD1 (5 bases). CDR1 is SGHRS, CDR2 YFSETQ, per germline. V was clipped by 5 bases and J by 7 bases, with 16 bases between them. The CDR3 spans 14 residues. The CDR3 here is CASSTGEPTQPQHF. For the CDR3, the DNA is TGCGCCAGCAGTACGGGGGAACCAACCCAGCCCCAGCATTTT.

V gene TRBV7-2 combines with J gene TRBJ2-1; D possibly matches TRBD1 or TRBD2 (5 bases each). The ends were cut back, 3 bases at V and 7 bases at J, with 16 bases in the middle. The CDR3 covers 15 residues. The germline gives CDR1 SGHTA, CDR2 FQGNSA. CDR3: CASSLGTDPTNEQFF. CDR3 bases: TGTGCCAGCAGCTTGGGGACGGATCCTACGAATGAGCAGTTCTTC.

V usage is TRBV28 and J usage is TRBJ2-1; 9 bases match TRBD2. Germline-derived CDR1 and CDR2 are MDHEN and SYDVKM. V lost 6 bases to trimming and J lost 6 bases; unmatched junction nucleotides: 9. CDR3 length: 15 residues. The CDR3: CASSYLAGVSNEQFF. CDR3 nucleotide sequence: TGTGCCAGCAGCTACTTAGCGGGAGTCTCCAATGAGCAGTTCTTC.

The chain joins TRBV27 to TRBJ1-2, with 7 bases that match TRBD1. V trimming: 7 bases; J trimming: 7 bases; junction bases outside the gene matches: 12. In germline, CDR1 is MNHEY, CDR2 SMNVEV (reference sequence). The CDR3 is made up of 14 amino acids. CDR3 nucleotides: TGTGCCAGCAAAGCCGCCAAGGGGGCAGGTGGCTACACCTTC. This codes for CASKAAKGAGGYTF.

The CDR3 coding sequence is TGTGCCAGCAGCGGACAGGGGGCTAAGGAGACCCAGTACTTC. It specifies CASSGQGAKETQYF. This chain links TRBV7-9 with TRBJ2-5; 11 positions match TRBD1. Germline V gene sequence: CDR1 SEHNR, CDR2 FQNEAQ (reference sequence). V lost 5 bases and J lost 5; bases outside the gene matches: 4. CDR3 length: 14 residues.

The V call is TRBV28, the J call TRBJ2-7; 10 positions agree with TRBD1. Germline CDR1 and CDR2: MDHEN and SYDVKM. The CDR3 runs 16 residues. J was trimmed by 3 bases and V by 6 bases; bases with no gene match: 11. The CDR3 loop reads CASRSTGTGALYEQYF. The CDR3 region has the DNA TGTGCCAGCAGATCTACCGGGACAGGGGCCCTCTACGAGCAGTACTTC. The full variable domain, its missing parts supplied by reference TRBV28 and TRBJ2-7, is DVKVTQSSRYLVKRTGEKVFLECVQDMDHENMFWYRQDPGLGLRLIYFSYDVKMKEKGDIPEGYSVSREKKERFSLILESASTNQTSMYLCASRSTGTGALYEQYFGPGTRLTVT.

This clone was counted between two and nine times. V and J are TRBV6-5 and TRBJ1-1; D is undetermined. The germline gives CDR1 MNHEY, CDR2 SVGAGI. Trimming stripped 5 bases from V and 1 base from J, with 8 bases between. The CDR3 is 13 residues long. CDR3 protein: CASSERGNTEAFF. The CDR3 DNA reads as TGTGCCAGCAGTGAGCGGGGGAACACTGAAGCTTTCTTT.

In DNA, the CDR3 is TGTGCCAGCAGCTTAGAAGGACAGGGAGAGTGGGGCAATGAGCAGTTCTTC. Protein: CASSLEGQGEWGNEQFF. V is TRBV11-3 and J is TRBJ2-1; 8 nucleotides match TRBD1. V shed 0 bases and J 6 bases; nucleotides not matched to a gene: 10. Germline V lookup: CDR1 SGHNT, CDR2 YENEEA. The CDR3 is made up of 17 amino acids.

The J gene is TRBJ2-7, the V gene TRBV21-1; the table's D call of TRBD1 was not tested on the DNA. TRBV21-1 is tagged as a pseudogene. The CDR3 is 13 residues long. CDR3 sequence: CASSCRGEREQYF. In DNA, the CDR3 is TGTGCCAGCAGTTGCAGGGGAGAGAGGGAGCAGTACTTC.

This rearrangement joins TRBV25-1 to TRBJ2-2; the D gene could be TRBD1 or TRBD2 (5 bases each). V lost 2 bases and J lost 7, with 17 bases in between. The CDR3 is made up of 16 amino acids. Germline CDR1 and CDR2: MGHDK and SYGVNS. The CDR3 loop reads CASSEQTVEGGGELFF. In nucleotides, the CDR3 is TGTGCCAGCAGTGAACAGACAGTCGAAGGAGGCGGGGAGCTGTTTTTT.

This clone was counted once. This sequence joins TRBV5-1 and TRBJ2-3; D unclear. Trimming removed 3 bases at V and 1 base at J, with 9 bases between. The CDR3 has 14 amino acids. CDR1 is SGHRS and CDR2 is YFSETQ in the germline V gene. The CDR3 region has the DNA TGCGCCAGCAGCTCCGGGTATGGCACAGATACGCAGTATTTT. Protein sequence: CASSSGYGTDTQYF.

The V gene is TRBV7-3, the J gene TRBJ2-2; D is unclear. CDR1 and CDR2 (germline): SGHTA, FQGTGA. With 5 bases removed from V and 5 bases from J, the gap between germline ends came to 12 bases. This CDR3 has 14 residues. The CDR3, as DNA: TGTGCCAGCAGCCCGACTCGAGGAACCGGGGAGCTGTTTTTT. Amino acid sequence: CASSPTRGTGELFF.

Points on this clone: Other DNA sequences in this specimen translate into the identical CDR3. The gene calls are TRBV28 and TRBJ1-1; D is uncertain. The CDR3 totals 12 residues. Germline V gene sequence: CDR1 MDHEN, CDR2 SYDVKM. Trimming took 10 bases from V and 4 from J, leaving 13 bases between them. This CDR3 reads CATRRAATEAFF. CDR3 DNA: TGTGCCACCAGAAGAGCGGCCACTGAAGCTTTCTTT.

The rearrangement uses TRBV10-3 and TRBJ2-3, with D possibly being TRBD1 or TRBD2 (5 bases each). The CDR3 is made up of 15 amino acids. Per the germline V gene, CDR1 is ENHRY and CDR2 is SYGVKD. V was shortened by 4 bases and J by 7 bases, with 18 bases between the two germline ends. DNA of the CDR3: TGTGCCATCAGTGGGTCACGGGACCCCGGGAATACGCAGTATTTT. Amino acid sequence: CAISGSRDPGNTQYF.

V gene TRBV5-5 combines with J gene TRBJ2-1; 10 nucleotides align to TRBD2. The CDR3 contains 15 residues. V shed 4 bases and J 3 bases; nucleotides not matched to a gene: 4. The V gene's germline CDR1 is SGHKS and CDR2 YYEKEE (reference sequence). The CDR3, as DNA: TGTGCCAGCAGCCCCTTAGCGGGAGGCTACAATGAGCAGTTCTTC. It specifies CASSPLAGGYNEQFF.